The 2 T cell receptor beta chains in this list originate from one sample, sequenced in a study of shared clonotypes between healthy human individuals. Here immunoSEQ multiplex PCR was the method, and the copy in TCRdb shows in-frame clones only, minus some. The sample lists under 150,000 clones; about two thirds were seen once. The sequenced sample consisted of memory CD8+ T cells sorted from blood. Subset defined: CD45RO+ cells pooled with CCR7-negative TemRA cells. Every receptor here comes from a woman aged 30 to 39 in good health.

The CDR3 DNA follows: TGTGCCATCGGAGTCCTCACTCGGACAGGGAACACTGAAGCTTTCTTT. Its protein product is CAIGVLTRTGNTEAFF. This rearrangement joins TRBV10-3 to TRBJ1-1, with TRBD1 matching 7 bases. The CDR3 extends over 16 amino acids. CDR1 ENHRY and CDR2 SYGVKD come from the germline V gene. With V trimmed by 8 bases and J by 1 base, 13 bases remained unmatched.

This clone was seen many times. The rearrangement joins TRBV10-3 to TRBJ1-2; TRBD1 aligns across 7 bases. The CDR3 length is 15 residues. Looked up from germline, CDR1 is ENHRY and CDR2 is SYGVKD. The junction had 9 bases not matched to a gene; V was cut back by 8 bases and J by 0 bases. The CDR3: CAIHPGQYSNYGYTF. The CDR3 coding sequence is TGTGCCATCCATCCGGGACAGTATTCTAACTATGGCTACACCTTC.